This T cell receptor beta chain came from a study of blood T cell repertoires in COVID-19. The overall study: Some COVID-19 samples were acute and others convalescent; all came from the United States, Italy and Spain. Sample material is recorded as cDNA or gDNA derived from T cells, B-cell-depleted T cells, or PBMCs.

V lost 9 bases and J lost 0, with 13 bases in between. In germline, CDR1 is KGHDR, CDR2 SFDVKD. This CDR3 is 14 amino acids long. Sequencing used immunoSEQ multiplex PCR; TCRdb keeps in-frame clones, though not all of them. The sample lists tens of thousands of clones; about 88% were seen once. The rearrangement uses TRBV24-1 and TRBJ1-2; no reliable D call. What was sequenced was peripheral blood. This TCR was recovered from a man between 70 and 80 years old with acute or convalescent COVID-19. DNA of the CDR3: TGTGCCACCTACGACACTTCTTCTAACTATGGCTACACCTTC. It yields the protein CATYDTSSNYGYTF.